The 30 T cell receptor beta chains below were found in one sample sequenced in a study of blood T cell repertoires in COVID-19. This table comes from immunoSEQ multiplex PCR, and its TCRdb copy is limited to in-frame clones, with some not included. This repertoire shows roughly 35,000 clones, roughly 92% found once; its top ten account for 4.5% to 6.5%. The sample taken for sequencing was peripheral blood. The receptors originated from a human donor in a cohort sampled during active COVID-19.

A remark on this clone: Additional DNA sequences in this sample encode the identical CDR3. The gene calls are TRBV5-1 and TRBJ2-2, with 8 bases lining up with TRBD1. Germline V CDR1 and CDR2: SGHRS, YFSETQ. The CDR3 sequence is 15 residues long. Trimming removed 3 bases from V and 2 bases from J; junction bases left unmatched: 3. The CDR3 DNA is TGCGCCAGCAGCTCCGGGACAGGTAACACCGGGGAGCTGTTTTTT. This sequence encodes CASSSGTGNTGELFF.

The J gene is TRBJ2-1, the V gene TRBV6-6, with D perhaps TRBD1 (6 bases). CDR1 is MNHNY and CDR2 is SVGAGI in the germline V gene (reference sequence). The CDR3 is 15 amino acids. Trimming stripped 5 bases from V and 5 bases from J, with 16 bases between. The CDR3, as DNA: TGTGCCAGCAGTACAGCCGGGACAAACGACAATGAGCAGTTCTTC. Its translation is CASSTAGTNDNEQFF.

The V call is TRBV6-6, the J call TRBJ2-5, with TRBD1 matching 8 bases. The junction had 19 bases not matched to a gene; V was cut back by 5 bases and J by 5 bases. Germline CDR1 is MNHNY and CDR2 is SVGAGI (reference sequence). The CDR3 sequence is 18 residues long. The CDR3 protein is CASSPYRDRSPWGETQYF. The CDR3 coding sequence is TGTGCCAGCAGTCCCTACCGGGACAGGTCGCCCTGGGGGGAGACCCAGTACTTC.

This sequence joins TRBV19 and TRBJ1-1; 9 nucleotides line up with TRBD1. Per germline, CDR1 LNHDA and CDR2 SQIVND (reference sequence). The length of the CDR3 is 15 residues. The trim removed 2 bases at V and 5 bases at J, leaving 6 bases unmatched. CDR3 nucleotides: TGTGCCAGTAGTATAACCGGGACAGGGAGAACTGAAGCTTTCTTT. Amino acids: CASSITGTGRTEAFF.

CDR3 in DNA: TGCGCCAGCAGCTTGGGGACAGGGGGCGAGCAGTACTTC. Amino acids: CASSLGTGGEQYF. V and J are TRBV5-1 and TRBJ2-7, with 10 nucleotides matching TRBD1. The ends lost 0 bases at V and 6 bases at J; junction bases unmatched: 0. The CDR3 loop spans 13 amino acids. Per germline, CDR1 SGHRS and CDR2 YFSETQ.

V gene TRBV19 combines with J gene TRBJ2-6; D is unresolved. This CDR3 comprises 15 residues. Trimming left V 4 bases short and J 1 base short, with 8 bases between. Germline V lookup: CDR1 LNHDA, CDR2 SQIVND (reference sequence). The CDR3 DNA is TGTGCCAGTAGTACCCAGGTGTCTGGGGCCAACGTCCTGACTTTC. Its protein product is CASSTQVSGANVLTF. The whole variable domain, remainder taken from reference TRBV19 and TRBJ2-6, is DGGITQSPKYLFRKEGQNVTLSCEQNLNHDAMYWYRQDPGQGLRLIYYSQIVNDFQKGDIAEGYSVSREKKESFPLTVTSAQKNPTAFYLCASSTQVSGANVLTFGAGSRLTVL.

In this sample, this clone turned up a few times. This sequence joins TRBV10-2 and TRBJ2-7; D not resolved. V shed 0 bases and J shed 6 bases, with 12 bases lying between them. CDR3 length equals 14 residues. Germline CDR1 is WSHSY and CDR2 is SAAADI. In DNA form, the CDR3 reads TGCGCCAGCAGTGAGTCAAACAGTCCCGGCGAGCAGTACTTC. Its translation: CASSESNSPGEQYF.

This clone was observed a single time. The V gene is TRBV25-1, the J gene TRBJ1-5, with D possibly matching TRBD1 (5 bases). The V and J ends lost 3 bases and 4 bases respectively, with 10 bases between them. In germline, CDR1 is MGHDK, CDR2 SYGVNS. The CDR3 contains 14 residues. CDR3 sequence reads: CASSDGALNQPQHF. The CDR3 DNA is TGTGCCAGCAGTGATGGGGCCTTAAATCAGCCCCAGCATTTT.

This chain connects TRBV5-4 to TRBJ2-5; D perhaps matches TRBD2 (6 bases). This CDR3 is built from 15 residues. Trimming pared 2 bases from V and 0 bases from J, leaving 11 bases between. CDR1 and CDR2 from the germline V gene are SGHNT and YYREEE (reference sequence). The CDR3 here is CASSFSREDQETQYF. CDR3 sequence (DNA): TGTGCCAGCAGCTTCTCTAGGGAGGACCAAGAGACCCAGTACTTC.

The chain has TRBV19 and TRBJ1-6; weak D call: TRBD1 (5 bases). CDR3 length: 16 residues. Germline CDR1 is LNHDA and CDR2 is SQIVND (reference sequence). Deletions cut 4 bases from V and 7 bases from J, with 17 bases between. CDR3 residues: CASSTLPGGLNSPLHF. The CDR3 region has the DNA TGTGCCAGTAGTACCTTACCTGGGGGGTTGAATTCACCCCTCCACTTT.

V usage is TRBV28 and J usage is TRBJ1-5, with a tentative D call TRBD1 (6 bases). The ends were cut back, 6 bases at V and 4 bases at J, with 13 bases in the middle. Germline values: CDR1 MDHEN, CDR2 SYDVKM. The CDR3 is 14 amino acids. The CDR3 spells CASRMTGSNQPQHF. The CDR3 DNA sequence: TGTGCCAGCAGGATGACAGGCTCAAATCAGCCCCAGCATTTT.

The genes are TRBV6-5 and TRBJ2-4; a weak D match, TRBD1 (6 bases). V was trimmed by 9 bases and J by 0 bases, leaving 15 bases between them. This CDR3 contains 15 residues. Germline-derived CDR1 and CDR2 are MNHEY and SVGAGI. The CDR3 bases are TGTGCCAGTAGCAGGGGAGATCTAGCCAAAAACATTCAGTACTTC. Protein sequence: CASSRGDLAKNIQYF.

The chain uses TRBV4-1 and TRBJ1-4; weak D call: TRBD1 (5 bases). This CDR3 comprises 14 residues. The germline V gene has CDR1 MGHRA and CDR2 YSYEKL. V lost 8 bases and J lost 3, with 13 bases in between. The CDR3 sequence: CASRAQGSNEKLFF. The CDR3 DNA reads TGCGCCAGCCGGGCGCAGGGTTCTAATGAAAAACTGTTTTTT.

J is TRBJ2-7 and V is TRBV7-8; D gene uncertain. CDR1 and CDR2 from the germline V gene are SGHVS and FQNEAQ. The CDR3 has 11 residues. With 5 bases removed from V and 4 bases from J, the gap between germline ends came to 6 bases. The CDR3 DNA is TGTGCCAGCAGCCCAAAATACGAGCAGTACTTC. Amino acids: CASSPKYEQYF.

The genes are TRBV5-1 and TRBJ2-1; weak D call: TRBD2 (5 bases). The CDR3 has 13 residues. Per germline, CDR1 SGHRS and CDR2 YFSETQ. Trimming took 2 bases from V and 6 from J, leaving 9 bases between them. Here the CDR3 DNA reads TGCGCCAGCAGCTTTGCTCGGGGCAATGAGCAGTTCTTC. Protein: CASSFARGNEQFF.

V is TRBV19 and J is TRBJ1-2, with D uncertain. The germline CDR1 and CDR2 sequences are LNHDA and SQIVND (reference sequence). The CDR3 is 14 amino acids. Trimming pared 4 bases from V and 7 bases from J, leaving 16 bases between. This CDR3 reads CASSTDIGGFGYTF. Here the CDR3 DNA reads TGTGCCAGTAGTACAGACATCGGCGGGTTTGGCTACACCTTC.

This chain joins TRBV12-5 and TRBJ1-3; D is possibly TRBD1 (6 bases). This CDR3 region has 15 residues. Germline values: CDR1 LGHNT, CDR2 FRNRAP. Between the trimmed V and J ends, which lost 3 bases and 3 bases, there was a span of 12 bases. CDR3 in DNA: TGTGCTAGTGGTTTTGGCAGGGGTTTTGGAAACACCATATATTTT. Its translation: CASGFGRGFGNTIYF. The variable domain in full, completed from reference TRBV12-5 and TRBJ1-3, reads DARVTQTPRHKVTEMGQEVTMRCQPILGHNTVFWYRQTMMQGLELLAYFRNRAPLDDSGMPKDRFSAEMPDATLATLKIQPSEPRDSAVYFCASGFGRGFGNTIYFGEGSWLTVV.

V and J are TRBV7-8 and TRBJ2-1; D might be TRBD1 (5 bases). Germline assignment: CDR1 SGHVS and CDR2 FQNEAQ. CDR3 size: 14 residues. V was trimmed by 1 base and J by 8 bases, leaving 12 bases between them. CDR3: CASSLVVGVHEQFF. The CDR3 DNA is TGTGCCAGCAGCTTAGTGGTAGGGGTACATGAGCAGTTCTTC.

The rearrangement links TRBV4-2 to TRBJ1-2, with a weak D call TRBD1 (5 bases). The length of the CDR3 is 12 residues. CDR1 LGHNA and CDR2 YNFKEQ come from the germline V gene. V lost 0 bases and J lost 11, with 10 bases in between. The CDR3 region has the DNA TGTGCCAGCAGCCAAGAGGGCAGGGTTTACACCTTC. Encoded protein: CASSQEGRVYTF.

This clone was detected once. The chain has TRBV5-1 and TRBJ2-3; 8 bases line up with TRBD2. CDR1 is SGHRS, CDR2 YFSETQ, per germline. V dropped 4 bases and J dropped 0; count of bases not matched to a gene: 19. This CDR3 is 20 amino acids long. DNA of the CDR3: TGCGCCAGCAGCCGCGAATCCAATAGCGGGGACCTTTCTAGCACAGATACGCAGTATTTT. Its translation is CASSRESNSGDLSSTDTQYF. The full variable domain, completed using reference TRBV5-1 and TRBJ2-3, is KAGVTQTPRYLIKTRGQQVTLSCSPISGHRSVSWYQQTPGQGLQFLFEYFSETQRNKGNFPGRFSGRQFSNSRSEMNVSTLELGDSALYLCASSRESNSGDLSSTDTQYFGPGTRLTVL.

The rearrangement uses TRBV29-1 and TRBJ1-2, with 9 positions matching TRBD1. Germline trimming cut 7 bases from V and 1 base from J; bases unmatched to any gene: 7. This CDR3 region has 14 residues. Germline CDR1 is SQVTM and CDR2 is ANQGSEA. This CDR3 is CSAGGQGLNYGYTF. The CDR3 bases are TGCAGCGCTGGGGGACAGGGACTTAACTATGGCTACACCTTC.

The chain is built from TRBV7-3 and TRBJ2-5, with D maybe TRBD2 (7 bases). Germline values: CDR1 SGHTA, CDR2 FQGTGA. Trimming stripped 0 bases from V and 4 bases from J, with 9 bases between. This CDR3 comprises 14 residues. CDR3 sequence (DNA): TGTGCCAGCAGCTTAACGGGGGGGCCAGAGACCCAGTACTTC. This translates into CASSLTGGPETQYF.

The CDR3 spells CASSSRRDYNTGELFF. In DNA, the CDR3 is TGTGCCAGCAGCTCCCGCCGGGACTACAACACCGGGGAGCTGTTTTTT. The chain uses TRBV7-6 and TRBJ2-2; 7 positions match TRBD2. V shed 4 bases, J shed 2 bases, and the junction held 7 bases outside the gene matches. Germline values: CDR1 SGHVS, CDR2 FNYEAQ. This CDR3 spans 16 amino acids.

The chain has TRBV30 and TRBJ1-1; no clear D. Germline values: CDR1 GTSNPN, CDR2 SVGIG (reference sequence). With 4 bases removed from V and 3 bases from J, the gap between germline ends came to 15 bases. The CDR3 spans 14 residues. Written as DNA, the CDR3 is TGTGCCTGGAAGGCGGGGAAAGCCGACACTGAAGCTTTCTTT. Amino acids: CAWKAGKADTEAFF.

V gene TRBV7-8 combines with J gene TRBJ2-7; TRBD1 agrees at 10 bases. Germline values: CDR1 SGHVS, CDR2 FQNEAQ. J gave up 2 bases and V 3 bases, and 4 bases lay outside the gene matches. The CDR3 length is 15 residues. The CDR3 sequence: CASSFPGTGAYEQYF. In DNA form, the CDR3 reads TGTGCCAGCAGCTTCCCGGGGACAGGGGCCTACGAGCAGTACTTC.

This chain joins TRBV11-3 and TRBJ2-3; the match to TRBD2 covers 12 bases. Germline V gene lookup returns CDR1 SGHNT and CDR2 YENEEA. The ends lost 5 bases at V and 4 bases at J; junction bases unmatched: 7. The CDR3 runs to 16 residues. The CDR3 loop reads CASSTRTSGISDTQYF. DNA for the CDR3: TGTGCCAGCAGCACTAGGACTAGCGGGATTTCAGATACGCAGTATTTT.

CDR3 in amino acids: CASSYLTTISYEQYF. CDR3 coding DNA: TGTGCCAGCAGTTACCTCACTACTATCTCCTACGAGCAGTACTTC. This sequence joins TRBV6-5 and TRBJ2-7, with D unclear. The CDR3 length is 15 residues. V lost 2 bases to trimming and J lost 0 bases, with 11 bases between them. Germline V CDR1 and CDR2: MNHEY, SVGAGI.

This sequence joins TRBV19 and TRBJ1-4, with 8 positions matching TRBD1. V gave up 5 bases and J gave up 7 bases; unmatched junction bases: 6. From germline, CDR1 is LNHDA and CDR2 SQIVND (reference sequence). The CDR3 sequence is 14 residues long. CDR3 sequence: CASSPRGRGEKLFF. The DNA of the CDR3 is TGTGCCAGTAGTCCCAGGGGGCGCGGTGAAAAACTGTTTTTT.

The genes are TRBV28 and TRBJ2-7, with 8 bases matching TRBD1. The CDR3 runs to 14 residues. Per the germline V gene, CDR1 is MDHEN and CDR2 is SYDVKM. The V segment lost 2 bases and the J segment 2 bases; nucleotides outside the gene matches: 2. CDR3 DNA: TGTGCCAGCAGTTTACAGGGGGCGACCTACGAGCAGTACTTC. Amino acid sequence: CASSLQGATYEQYF.

CDR3 coding DNA: TGTGCCAGCCGGGAGACGGGGGTCTACTACGAGCAGTACTTC. Protein sequence: CASRETGVYYEQYF. The V call is TRBV27, the J call TRBJ2-7; D might be TRBD2 (6 bases). Trimming pared 8 bases from V and 3 bases from J, leaving 17 bases between. The CDR3 covers 14 residues. In germline, CDR1 is MNHEY, CDR2 SMNVEV (reference sequence).